Shown below are 9 T cell receptor beta chains from a single sample sequenced in a study of blood T cell repertoires in COVID-19. TCRdb's copy holds only in-frame clones and misses some; the assay was immunoSEQ multiplex PCR. The data hold approximately 200,000 clones, with around 87% observed a single time. The sequenced material came from peripheral blood. These receptors originate from a woman aged 30 to 39 with active or convalescent COVID-19.

The rearrangement uses TRBV4-1 and TRBJ1-2, with a tentative D call TRBD1 (6 bases). Germline V CDR1 and CDR2: MGHRA, YSYEKL. The CDR3 contains 14 residues. Deletions cut 0 bases from V and 7 bases from J, with 12 bases between. The CDR3 sequence: CASSQDPRTVGYTF. CDR3 in DNA: TGCGCCAGCAGCCAAGATCCAAGGACAGTTGGCTACACCTTC.

This clone was detected only once. This chain joins TRBV2 and TRBJ1-2; 10 bases are a match to TRBD1. Losses at the gene ends were 5 bases for V and 6 bases for J; bases not matched to a gene: 9. The CDR3 has 15 residues. Germline-derived CDR1 and CDR2 are SNHLY and FYNNEI. CDR3 sequence: CASSSAGTGVNGYTF. CDR3 sequence (DNA): TGTGCCAGCAGTTCGGCCGGGACAGGGGTTAATGGCTACACCTTC.

This chain joins TRBV10-3 and TRBJ2-3, with 9 bases lining up with TRBD2. V trimming: 5 bases; J trimming: 1 base; junction bases outside the gene matches: 10. The CDR3 totals 17 residues. From germline, CDR1 is ENHRY and CDR2 SYGVKD. Here the CDR3 DNA reads TGTGCCATCAGTTTCTCTAGTAGCGGGAGCGGCACAGATACGCAGTATTTT. Translated, it gives CAISFSSSGSGTDTQYF.

The V and J genes are TRBV7-9 and TRBJ1-1, with 8 bases lining up with TRBD1. This CDR3 is built from 17 residues. The junction had 16 bases not matched to a gene; V was cut back by 5 bases and J by 5 bases. Per germline, CDR1 SEHNR and CDR2 FQNEAQ (reference sequence). In nucleotides, the CDR3 is TGTGCCAGCAGCCAGGGGACAGGCGCTTTTCTGGGGACTGAAGCTTTCTTT. Residues: CASSQGTGAFLGTEAFF.

The chain couples TRBV5-8 to TRBJ2-7, with 8 bases aligning to TRBD1. There are 14 residues in the CDR3. Trimming cost V 0 bases and J 5 bases; bases outside gene matches: 4. Germline V CDR1 and CDR2: SGHTS, YDEGEE. CDR3 DNA: TGTGCCAGCAGCTTGGTTCAGGGGGCTAACGAGCAGTACTTC. Residues: CASSLVQGANEQYF.

The chain joins TRBV11-3 to TRBJ1-3; D perhaps matches TRBD1 (6 bases). The CDR3 has 15 residues. Germline V lookup: CDR1 SGHNT, CDR2 YENEEA. The V end was cut by 5 bases, the J end by 0 bases, with 11 bases between. CDR3 in DNA: TGTGCCAGCAGCAACAGGGTTTACTCTGGAAACACCATATATTTT. It is translated as CASSNRVYSGNTIYF.

The rearrangement joins TRBV13 to TRBJ2-5; TRBD2 aligns across 10 bases. The trim removed 3 bases at V and 3 bases at J, leaving 7 bases unmatched. The CDR3 length is 16 residues. Germline assignment: CDR1 PRHDT and CDR2 FYEKMQ (reference sequence). CDR3 region: CASSFPGAGGKETQYF. Here the CDR3 DNA reads TGTGCCAGCAGCTTCCCGGGAGCGGGGGGGAAAGAGACCCAGTACTTC.

V gene TRBV29-1 combines with J gene TRBJ2-5; tentative D call: TRBD1 (7 bases). The CDR3 has 13 residues. Trimming left V 4 bases short and J 5 bases short, with 14 bases between. The germline gives CDR1 SQVTM, CDR2 ANQGSEA. For the CDR3, the DNA is TGCAGCGTTGTCAGGGGGGCAGTGGAGACCCAGTACTTC. It translates to CSVVRGAVETQYF.

This clone was seen a single time. The chain uses TRBV6-5 and TRBJ1-4, with D maybe TRBD1 (5 bases). Trimming stripped 0 bases from V and 5 bases from J, with 10 bases between. In germline, CDR1 is MNHEY, CDR2 SVGAGI. This CDR3 contains 15 residues. This CDR3 is CASSYSRGPNEKLFF. The CDR3 DNA reads as TGTGCCAGCAGTTACTCGCGGGGACCCAATGAAAAACTGTTTTTT.